This TCR beta chain emerged from a study of neurological immune-mediated disorders. Study-level points and caveats: HTLV-1-associated myelopathy displayed the greatest TCR clonal expansion, and multiple sclerosis exhibited the smallest, lower than that of healthy controls. The multiple sclerosis repertoire cluster had no association with any clinical or MRI feature.

As concerns this clonotype: As yet, its antigen is unknown.

Deletions cut 4 bases from V and 6 bases from J, with 10 bases between. This CDR3 region has 14 residues. Germline CDR1 reads MRHNA; CDR2 reads SNTAGT. TCRdb used MiXCR to reprocess the 5' RACE reads, holding one entry per CDR3 protein. The sample includes 50,000 to 70,000 distinct CDR3 sequences, 3.5% to 5% seen only once; the top ten take about 6.9%. The chain employs TRBV6-4 and TRBJ1-6; D call uncertain. Sequenced material: PBMCs. This sequence originates from a man younger than 45 with multiple sclerosis. This CDR3 is CASSAFQTNSPLHF. As DNA, the CDR3 is TGTGCCAGCAGTGCGTTCCAGACTAATTCACCCCTCCACTTT.